This note documents a single TCR beta chain sequence. The antigen is not known. This sample is part of a study of Ad26.COV2.S vaccination and SARS-CoV-2 variants. Here immunoSEQ multiplex PCR was the method, and the copy in TCRdb shows in-frame clones only, minus some. Of over 130,000 clones listed, 86% are singletons. Germline-derived CDR1 and CDR2 are SGHKS and YYEKEE (reference sequence). The CDR3 totals 14 residues. Deletions cut 0 bases from V and 7 bases from J, with 10 bases between. General study points: Vaccinees reportedly had broad spike-specific CD8+ and CD4+ T cell responses. Vaccinees displayed broader spike-specific TCR repertoires than placebo recipients. Total T cell responses were possibly underestimated by TCR breadth and depth analyses.

The sequence derives from a human donor who had recovered from COVID-19. Sample: peripheral blood, taken after recovery from COVID-19. The genes are TRBV5-5 and TRBJ2-2; D unclear. CDR3 amino acids: CASSLDGLGGELFF. The CDR3 nucleotides are TGTGCCAGCAGCTTGGACGGGTTGGGCGGGGAGCTGTTTTTT.